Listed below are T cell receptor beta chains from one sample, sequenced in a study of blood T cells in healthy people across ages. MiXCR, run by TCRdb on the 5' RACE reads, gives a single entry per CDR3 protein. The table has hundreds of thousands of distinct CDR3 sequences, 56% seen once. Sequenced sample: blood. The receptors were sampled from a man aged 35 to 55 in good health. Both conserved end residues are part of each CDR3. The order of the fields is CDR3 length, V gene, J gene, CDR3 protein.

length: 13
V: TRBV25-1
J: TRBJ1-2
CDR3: CASRTTSSRGYTF

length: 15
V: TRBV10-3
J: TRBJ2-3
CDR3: CASNPLAGVTDTQYF

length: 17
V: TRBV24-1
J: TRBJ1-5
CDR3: CATSEPLTGVGGQPQHF

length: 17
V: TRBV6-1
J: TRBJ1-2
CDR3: CASSGQGANSPNYGYTF

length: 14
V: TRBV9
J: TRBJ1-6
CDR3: CASTQEYPNSPLHF

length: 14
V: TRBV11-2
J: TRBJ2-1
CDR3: CASSFSRPPNEQFF

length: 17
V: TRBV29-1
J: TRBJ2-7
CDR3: CSAERWGEGYSSYEQYF

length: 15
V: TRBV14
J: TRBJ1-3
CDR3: CASSQGQFTGNTIYF

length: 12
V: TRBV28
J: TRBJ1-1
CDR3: CASSLRAGEAFF

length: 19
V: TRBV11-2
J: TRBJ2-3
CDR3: CASSLAPPTSGGAVDTQYF

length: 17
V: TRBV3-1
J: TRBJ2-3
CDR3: CASSPRFGPPGTDTQYF

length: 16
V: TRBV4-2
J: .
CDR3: CASSQDQGAWGETQYF

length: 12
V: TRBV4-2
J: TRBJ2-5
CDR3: CASSLLTSEQYF

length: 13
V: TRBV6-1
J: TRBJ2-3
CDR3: CASSAKKKGTQYF

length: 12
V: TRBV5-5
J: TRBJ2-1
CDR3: CASSLDLNRRFF

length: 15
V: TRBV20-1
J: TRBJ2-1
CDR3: CSAGHAATAYNEQFF

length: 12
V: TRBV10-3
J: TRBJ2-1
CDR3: CAISDSSNEQFF

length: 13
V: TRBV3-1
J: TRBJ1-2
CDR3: CASSLDGGNGYTF

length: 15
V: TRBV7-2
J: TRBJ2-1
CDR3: CASRPELGAYNEQFF

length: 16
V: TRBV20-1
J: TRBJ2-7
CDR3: CSARIYRASSSYEQYF

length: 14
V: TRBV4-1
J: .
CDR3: CASSQSSGVSEQYF

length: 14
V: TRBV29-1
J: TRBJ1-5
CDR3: CSVGGGNSNQPQHF

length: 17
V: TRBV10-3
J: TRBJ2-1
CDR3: CAISESDSGRAHNEQFF

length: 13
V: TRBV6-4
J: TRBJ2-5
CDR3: CASSVWLYNEQYF

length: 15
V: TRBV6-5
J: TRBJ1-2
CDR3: CASSYSQGVGYGYTF

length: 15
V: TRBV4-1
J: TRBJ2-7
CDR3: CAGSQSTGSPYEQYF

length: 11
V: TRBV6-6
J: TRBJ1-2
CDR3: CASIGGYGYTF

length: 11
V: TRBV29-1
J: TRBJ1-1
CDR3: CSGEENTEAFF

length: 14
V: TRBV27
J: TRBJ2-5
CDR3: CASSPRPGQETQYF

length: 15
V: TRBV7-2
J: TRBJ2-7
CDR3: CASSRGLAGTYEQYF

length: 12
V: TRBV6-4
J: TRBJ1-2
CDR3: CASSDPLGGYTF

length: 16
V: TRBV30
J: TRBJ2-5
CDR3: CAWDDARRDSQETQYF

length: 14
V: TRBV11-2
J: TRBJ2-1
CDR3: CASSLVLSYNEQFF

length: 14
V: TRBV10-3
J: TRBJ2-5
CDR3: CASRAGDRGETQYF

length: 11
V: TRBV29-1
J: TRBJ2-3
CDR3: CSVQGPDTQYF

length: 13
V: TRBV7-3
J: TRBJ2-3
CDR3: CASSRTLGDTQYF

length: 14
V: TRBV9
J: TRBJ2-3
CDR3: CASSVGEGTDTQYF